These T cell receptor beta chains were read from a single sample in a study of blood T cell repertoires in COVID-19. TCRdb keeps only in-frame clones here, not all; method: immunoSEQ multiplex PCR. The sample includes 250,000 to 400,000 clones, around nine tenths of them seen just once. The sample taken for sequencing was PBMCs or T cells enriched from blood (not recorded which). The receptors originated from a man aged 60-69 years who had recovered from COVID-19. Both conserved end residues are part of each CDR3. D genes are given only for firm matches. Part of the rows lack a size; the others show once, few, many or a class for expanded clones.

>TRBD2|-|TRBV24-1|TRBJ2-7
CATSDNGLAGVYEQYF
TGTGCCACCAGTGACAACGGACTAGCGGGAGTCTACGAGCAGTACTTC
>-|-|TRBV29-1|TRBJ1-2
CSVNHRDDNYGYTF
TGCAGCGTGAACCACAGGGATGACAACTATGGCTACACCTTC
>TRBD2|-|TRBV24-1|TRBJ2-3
CATSDPGTSGRPSTDTQYF
TGTGCCACCAGTGATCCCGGGACTAGCGGGAGACCTAGCACAGATACGCAGTATTTT
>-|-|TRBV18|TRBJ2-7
CASSTGGARYEQYF
TGTGCCAGCTCAACTGGAGGGGCGAGGTACGAGCAGTACTTC
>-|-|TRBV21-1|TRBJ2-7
CASSKVLAQKFYEQYF
TGTGCCAGCAGCAAAGTCCTCGCACAAAAGTTCTACGAGCAGTACTTC
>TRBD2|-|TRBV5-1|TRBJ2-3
CASSLGLAGEDTQYF
TGCGCCAGCAGCCTTGGACTAGCGGGAGAGGATACGCAGTATTTT
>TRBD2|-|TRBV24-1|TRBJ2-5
CATSDRPGGHQETQYF
TGTGCCACCAGTGACCGCCCGGGGGGGCACCAAGAGACCCAGTACTTC
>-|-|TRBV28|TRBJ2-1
CASSQGDFQYNEQFF
TGTGCCAGCAGCCAAGGGGACTTCCAATACAATGAGCAGTTCTTC
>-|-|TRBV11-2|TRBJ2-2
CARATGAHFQRDCTGELFF
TGTGCCAGAGCGACAGGCGCCCACTTCCAGCGGGACTGCACCGGGGAGCTGTTTTTT
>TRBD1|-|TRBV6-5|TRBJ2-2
CASSFDRGSNTGELFF
TGTGCCAGCAGTTTCGACAGGGGTTCGAACACCGGGGAGCTGTTTTTT
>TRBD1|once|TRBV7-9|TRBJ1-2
CASSSPGQGAYGYTF
TGTGCCAGCAGCTCACCGGGACAGGGGGCTTATGGCTACACCTTC